The 22 T cell receptor beta chains given below trace back to one sample, sequenced in a study of blood T cell repertoires in COVID-19. The method was immunoSEQ multiplex PCR; TCRdb's version includes in-frame clones alone and lacks a portion of them. The data contain roughly 80,000 clones, around 81% of them singletons. Material for sequencing was peripheral blood. Receptors were obtained from a human donor in a cohort sampled during active COVID-19.

This chain connects TRBV5-5 to TRBJ2-3; 8 nucleotides match TRBD1. This CDR3 has 15 residues. The V segment lost 0 bases and the J segment 2 bases; nucleotides outside the gene matches: 2. From germline, CDR1 is SGHKS and CDR2 YYEKEE (reference sequence). CDR3 protein: CASSLGDRNTDTQYF. The CDR3, as DNA: TGTGCCAGCAGCTTGGGGGACAGGAACACAGATACGCAGTATTTT.

CDR3 residues: CASSFGSATNEKLFF. The CDR3, as DNA: TGTGCCAGCAGTTTCGGGAGTGCAACTAATGAAAAACTGTTTTTT. The J gene is TRBJ1-4, the V gene TRBV28; D uncertain. Germline V lookup: CDR1 MDHEN, CDR2 SYDVKM. The CDR3 is made up of 15 amino acids. V shed 3 bases and J shed 0 bases, with 8 bases lying between them.

The chain joins TRBV12-3 or TRBV12-4 to TRBJ1-2; D is unresolved. There are 10 residues in the CDR3. V was shortened by 8 bases and J by 6 bases, with 7 bases between the two germline ends. The CDR3 here is CASAPNGYTF. The DNA of the CDR3 is TGTGCCAGCGCCCCTAATGGCTACACCTTC.

This clone was observed many times. This sequence joins TRBV28 and TRBJ1-2; TRBD1 is a possible D gene (5 bases). This CDR3 is built from 13 residues. V was cut by 4 bases and J by 8 bases, with 14 bases left in between. Germline V gives CDR1 MDHEN, CDR2 SYDVKM. CDR3 nucleotides: TGTGCCAGCAGTTCGTCGTACAGGTGGGGCTACACCTTC. As protein: CASSSSYRWGYTF.

V gene TRBV7-2 combines with J gene TRBJ2-5; 13 bases are a match to TRBD2. CDR1 and CDR2 from the germline V gene are SGHTA and FQGNSA. The CDR3 has 16 residues. The ends lost 1 base at V and 2 bases at J; junction bases unmatched: 1. This CDR3 is CASSLGLAGGQETQYF. CDR3 bases: TGTGCCAGCAGCTTAGGACTAGCGGGGGGACAAGAGACCCAGTACTTC.

This chain joins TRBV7-8 and TRBJ1-4; 7 bases line up with TRBD1. V shed 6 bases and J 8 bases; nucleotides not matched to a gene: 12. CDR1 is SGHVS, CDR2 FQNEAQ, per germline. The CDR3 spans 15 residues. CDR3: CASSKRQGPFEKLFF. Here the CDR3 DNA reads TGTGCCAGCAGTAAAAGACAGGGCCCGTTCGAAAAACTGTTTTTT.

The rearrangement joins TRBV27 to TRBJ2-3; the match to TRBD2 covers 8 bases. The CDR3 spans 16 residues. CDR1 and CDR2 (germline): MNHEY, SMNVEV (reference sequence). Unmatched junction bases numbered 8, after V lost 6 bases and J lost 0 bases. The CDR3 is CASRAGGLLSTDTQYF. DNA for the CDR3: TGTGCCAGCAGGGCGGGGGGTCTCCTTAGCACAGATACGCAGTATTTT.

This chain links TRBV11-3 with TRBJ2-5; D possibly corresponds to TRBD1 (7 bases). Germline CDR1 and CDR2: SGHNT and YENEEA. CDR3 length: 16 amino acids. V gave up 8 bases and J gave up 2 bases, with 21 bases separating them. The CDR3 protein is CASQARLAGGQETQYF. The DNA for the CDR3 is TGTGCCAGCCAGGCACGGCTAGCAGGGGGGCAAGAGACCCAGTACTTC. Full variable domain (rest looked up from reference TRBV11-3 and TRBJ2-5): EAGVVQSPRYKIIEKKQPVAFWCNPISGHNTLYWYLQNLGQGPELLIRYENEEAVDDSQLPKDRFSAERLKGVDSTLKIQPAELGDSAVYLCASQARLAGGQETQYFGPGTRLLVL.

The chain is built from TRBV6-5 and TRBJ1-6; D is uncertain. Germline lookup yields CDR1 MNHEY and CDR2 SVGAGI. The CDR3 runs to 14 residues. V gave up 7 bases and J gave up 10 bases, with 17 bases separating them. The CDR3 DNA reads as TGTGCCAGCACCCGGACTGTAGGAAAATCACCCCTCCACTTT. Its translation is CASTRTVGKSPLHF.

The chain is built from TRBV3-1 (or the pseudogene TRBV3-2) and TRBJ2-7, with a possible D match to TRBD1 (6 bases). The CDR3 is made up of 14 amino acids. The V end lost 1 base, the J end lost 4 bases, and 11 bases lay between the germline ends. In germline, CDR1 is LGHDT, CDR2 YNNKEL (reference sequence). CDR3 amino acids: CASSQAYREYEQYF. CDR3 DNA: TGTGCCAGCAGCCAAGCGTACAGGGAATACGAGCAGTACTTC.

The chain carries TRBV6-5 and TRBJ2-7; D unclear. Per the germline V gene, CDR1 is MNHEY and CDR2 is SVGAGI. Deletions cut 6 bases from V and 2 bases from J, with 8 bases between. The CDR3 sequence is 12 residues long. The CDR3 sequence is CASRNAAYEQYF. DNA of the CDR3: TGTGCCAGCAGGAACGCAGCCTACGAGCAGTACTTC.

The rearrangement joins TRBV29-1 to TRBJ2-5; D not resolved. With 5 bases removed from V and 2 bases from J, the gap between germline ends came to 9 bases. Germline assignment: CDR1 SQVTM and CDR2 ANQGSEA. The CDR3 has 12 amino acids. The CDR3 spells CSVSWQQETQYF. CDR3 sequence (DNA): TGCAGCGTTTCTTGGCAACAAGAGACCCAGTACTTC. The entire variable domain, with the rest obtained from reference TRBV29-1 and TRBJ2-5, is as follows: SAVISQKPSRDICQRGTSLTIQCQVDSQVTMMFWYRQQPGQSLTLIATANQGSEATYESGFVIDKFPISRPNLTFSTLTVSNMSPEDSSIYLCSVSWQQETQYFGPGTRLLVL.

The chain recombines TRBV6-5 with TRBJ1-6, with D perhaps TRBD1 (6 bases). V lost 6 bases to trimming and J lost 9 bases, with 15 bases between them. CDR3 length equals 14 residues. From germline, CDR1 is MNHEY and CDR2 SVGAGI. CDR3 in amino acids: CASRADSPASPLHF. CDR3 DNA sequence: TGTGCCAGCAGGGCGGACAGTCCTGCTTCACCCCTCCACTTT.

This clone has more than one count but fewer than ten. The rearrangement uses TRBV12-3 or TRBV12-4 and TRBJ2-5; weak D call: TRBD2 (6 bases). Trimming shortened V by 6 bases and J by 10 bases, and 15 bases separated the two germline ends. The CDR3 runs 12 residues. The CDR3 reads CASSLGSGDQYF. The CDR3 DNA reads as TGTGCCAGCAGCCTCGGATCGGGGGACCAGTACTTC.

DNA for the CDR3: TGTGCCAGCAGTGGAACTAGCGGGAGGCGCCGGGAGACCCAGTACTTC. Translation: CASSGTSGRRRETQYF. The chain employs TRBV25-1 and TRBJ2-5; 12 bases map to TRBD2. V was pared by 4 bases and J by 5 bases, with 8 bases of the junction left unmatched. Germline CDR1 is MGHDK and CDR2 is SYGVNS. The CDR3 has 16 residues.

The chain is built from TRBV28 and TRBJ2-7; 10 positions match TRBD2. Germline V gives CDR1 MDHEN, CDR2 SYDVKM. J lost 5 bases, V lost 3 bases, and 4 bases had no gene match. The CDR3 runs to 14 residues. The CDR3 sequence: CASSLTSGFHEQYF. As DNA, the CDR3 is TGTGCCAGCAGTTTGACTAGCGGGTTCCACGAGCAGTACTTC.

This clone was picked up a small number of times. The chain has TRBV18 and TRBJ1-2; D remains unclear. CDR3 length: 13 amino acids. Trimming shortened V by 2 bases and J by 3 bases, and 7 bases separated the two germline ends. In germline, CDR1 is KGHSH, CDR2 LQKENI. CDR3 amino acids: CASSPEGDYGYTF. The CDR3 DNA reads as TGTGCCAGCTCACCAGAGGGAGACTATGGCTACACCTTC.

This sequence joins TRBV6-5 and TRBJ2-5; D unresolved. The germline CDR1 and CDR2 sequences are MNHEY and SVGAGI. The CDR3 spans 14 residues. V was clipped by 0 bases and J by 5 bases, with 10 bases between them. This chain's CDR3 is CASSYSSYSETQYF. The CDR3, as DNA: TGTGCCAGCAGTTACTCGTCTTACTCCGAGACCCAGTACTTC.

The chain is built from TRBV5-3 and TRBJ1-6, with 9 positions matching TRBD1. TRBV5-3 is labeled an ORF, and its function is uncertain. The trim removed 4 bases at V and 9 bases at J, leaving 2 bases unmatched. CDR3 length equals 13 residues. The CDR3 DNA sequence: TGTGCCAGAAGCGGGACAGGGTCTTCACCCCTCCACTTT. Translated: CARSGTGSSPLHF.

This clone has just one count. The J gene is TRBJ2-5, the V gene TRBV7-3; TRBD2 is a possible D gene (6 bases). Germline CDR1 and CDR2: SGHTA and FQGTGA. The ends were cut back, 2 bases at V and 2 bases at J, with 12 bases in the middle. The length of the CDR3 is 15 residues. As DNA, the CDR3 is TGTGCCAGCAGCTTAGGCGGGAAGGGTCAAGAGACCCAGTACTTC. It translates to CASSLGGKGQETQYF.

This clone has more than one count but fewer than ten. The chain links TRBV27 to TRBJ2-7; possible D gene TRBD1, 5 bases. Germline assignment: CDR1 MNHEY and CDR2 SMNVEV (reference sequence). The V gene lost 6 bases and the J gene lost 2 bases, with 14 bases spanning the gap. CDR3 length equals 14 residues. CDR3 loop: CASRSQGSAYEQYF. CDR3 nucleotide sequence: TGTGCCAGCAGGTCTCAGGGTTCCGCCTACGAGCAGTACTTC.

This clone was recorded a few times. This chain connects TRBV28 to TRBJ1-2; TRBD1 might be the D (6 bases). Trimming stripped 7 bases from V and 8 bases from J, with 17 bases between. Germline CDR1 is MDHEN and CDR2 is SYDVKM. The CDR3 runs 13 residues. The CDR3 sequence: CASNSRGARGYTF. As DNA, the CDR3 is TGTGCCAGCAATTCTCGGGGGGCGAGGGGCTACACCTTC.